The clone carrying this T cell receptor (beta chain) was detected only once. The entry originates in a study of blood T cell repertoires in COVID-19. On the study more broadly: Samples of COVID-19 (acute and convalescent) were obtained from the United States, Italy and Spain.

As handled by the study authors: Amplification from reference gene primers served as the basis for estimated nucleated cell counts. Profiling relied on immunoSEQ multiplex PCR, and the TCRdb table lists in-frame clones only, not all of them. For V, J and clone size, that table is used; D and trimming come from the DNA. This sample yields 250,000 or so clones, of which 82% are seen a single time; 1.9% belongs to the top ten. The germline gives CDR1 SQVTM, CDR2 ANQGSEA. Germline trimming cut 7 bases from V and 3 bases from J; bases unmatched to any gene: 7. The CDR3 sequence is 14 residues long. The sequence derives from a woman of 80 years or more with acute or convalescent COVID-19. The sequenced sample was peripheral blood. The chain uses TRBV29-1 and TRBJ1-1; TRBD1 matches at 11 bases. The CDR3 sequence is CSARTGGIDTEAFF. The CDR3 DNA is TGCAGCGCGAGGACAGGGGGCATCGACACTGAAGCTTTCTTT.